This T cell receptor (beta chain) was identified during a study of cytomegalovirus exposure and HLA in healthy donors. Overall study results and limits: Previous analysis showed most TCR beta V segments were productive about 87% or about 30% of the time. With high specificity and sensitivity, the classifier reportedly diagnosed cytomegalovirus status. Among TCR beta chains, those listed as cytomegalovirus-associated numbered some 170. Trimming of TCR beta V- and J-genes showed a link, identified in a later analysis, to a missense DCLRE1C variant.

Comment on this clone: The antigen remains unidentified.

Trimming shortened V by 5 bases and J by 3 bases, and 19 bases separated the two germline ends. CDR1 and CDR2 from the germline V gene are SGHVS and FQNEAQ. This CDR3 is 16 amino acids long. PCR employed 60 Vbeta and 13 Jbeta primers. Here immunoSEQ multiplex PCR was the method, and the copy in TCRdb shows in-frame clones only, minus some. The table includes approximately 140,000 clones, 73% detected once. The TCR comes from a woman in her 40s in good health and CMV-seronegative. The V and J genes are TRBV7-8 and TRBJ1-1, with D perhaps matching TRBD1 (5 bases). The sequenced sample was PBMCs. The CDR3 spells CASSARFGEGYTEAFF. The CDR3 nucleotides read TGTGCCAGCAGCGCGAGGTTCGGGGAGGGGTACACTGAAGCTTTCTTT.